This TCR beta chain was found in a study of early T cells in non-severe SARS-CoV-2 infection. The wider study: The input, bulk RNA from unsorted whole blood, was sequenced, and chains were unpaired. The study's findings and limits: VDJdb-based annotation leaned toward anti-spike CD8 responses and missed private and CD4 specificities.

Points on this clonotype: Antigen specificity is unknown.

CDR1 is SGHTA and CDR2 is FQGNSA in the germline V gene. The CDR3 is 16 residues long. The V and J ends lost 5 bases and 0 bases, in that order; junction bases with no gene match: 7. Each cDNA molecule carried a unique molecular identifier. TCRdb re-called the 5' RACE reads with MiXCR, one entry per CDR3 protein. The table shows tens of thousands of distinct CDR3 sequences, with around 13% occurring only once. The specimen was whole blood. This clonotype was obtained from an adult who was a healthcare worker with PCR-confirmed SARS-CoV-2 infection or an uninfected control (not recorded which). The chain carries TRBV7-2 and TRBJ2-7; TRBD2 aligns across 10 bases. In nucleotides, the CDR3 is TGTGCCAGCAGCCGTGCTAGCGGGGGCCTCTCCTACGAGCAGTACTTC. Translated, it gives CASSRASGGLSYEQYF.